This T cell receptor beta chain was observed in a study of T cells in Graves' hyperthyroidism and ophthalmopathy. General study findings and limits: Ophthalmopathy got predicted by the model a median roughly 6.4 months before its onset.

Patients with uncontrolled infections, other autoimmune diseases, pregnancy or lactation were excluded. Diagnoses rested on clinical symptoms, serum thyroxine and TRAb, thyroid ultrasound and orbital computed tomography. Amplification yielded TCR beta CDR3 regions, with RNA transcripts as the source. First-round RT-PCR with HTBI primers amplified the TCR CDR3 region. One entry per CDR3 protein results from TCRdb running MiXCR on the multiplex PCR reads. This sample has a few hundred thousand distinct CDR3 sequences, with around a sixth found just once. On this clonotype: The antigen remains undetermined.

The source is a woman aged 25 to 45 with Graves' hyperthyroidism. Sequenced input: blood.

CDR3 DNA sequence: TGTGCCAGCAGTGGAGACCTAGCGGGAGGGCCGTCAGATACGCAGTATTTT. Protein product: CASSGDLAGGPSDTQYF. The chain employs TRBV6-1 and TRBJ2-3; TRBD2 aligns across 12 bases. The CDR3 length is 17 residues. Losses at the gene ends were 4 bases for V and 4 bases for J; bases not matched to a gene: 9. From germline, CDR1 is MNHNS and CDR2 SASEGT.